The text below deals with one T cell receptor (beta chain). Its target antigen remains unknown. Nothing much larger sits one base from this clone, and base qualities are not available. The sample belongs to a study of blood T cell repertoires in COVID-19 (dated by TCRdb to the early 2020s). Context from the whole study: Samples covering the acute and convalescent phases of COVID-19 were provided by collaborators in the United States, Italy and Spain. The prospective study material was composed of cDNA or gDNA derived from T cells, B-cell-depleted T cells, or PBMCs. Subjects who had been exposed to COVID-19, were actively infected with it, or had recovered from it provided the deeply sampled blood TCRbeta repertoires that made up the dataset. The repertoires were released in a freely available public database intended as a resource for research on the immune response to SARS-CoV-2. The samples were drawn from the first 160 participants of the ongoing ImmuneRACE study and from 1,254 subjects provided by 6 global collaborators. The sample metadata nearly always contained a de-identified subject ID, COVID-19 status, age in years and sex. HLA class I and class II types, where available, came from metadata supplied by the sample provider rather than from assay-based typing.

TCRbeta CDR3 regions were amplified from genomic DNA using the immunoSEQ Assay, a bias-controlled multiplex PCR. Turning to the authors' computational methods: The number of nucleated cells in each sample was estimated from the amplification of reference gene primers within the assay. To quantify the absolute abundance of each unique TCRbeta CDR3 rearrangement, sequence reads were collapsed and filtered. For each sample, productive Simpson clonality was calculated by taking the square root of Simpson's diversity index across productive rearrangements. TCRdb obtained this table from immuneACCESS and retained in-frame rearrangements with V and J assigned. These tables miss some clones; where compared with another copy, unresolved V genes account for less than half of the shortfall, and the remainder is unexplained. That table gives V, J and clone size, and the DNA gave D and trimming. The sample contains 150,000 to 190,000 clones, approximately 80% of them found a single time. The ten biggest clones cover about 0.58% of the sample.

Results the study describes overall, beyond this receptor: Clinical and demographic metadata were provided uncurated, with the amount varying by source and participant.

The junction shows trimming of 0 bases on V and 2 bases on J, plus 13 bases between the germline ends. From the germline V gene, CDR1 is MNHEY and CDR2 is SVGAGI. The CDR3 runs 16 amino acids, cysteine and phenylalanine included. Just the 48-base CDR3 DNA is kept, in frame starting at base 1. The collaborating institutions used their own protocols to collect whole blood in K2EDTA tubes. Collaborator samples were shipped for TCRbeta analysis as frozen whole blood, isolated PBMCs, or DNA extracted from either sample type. The chain uses TRBV6-5 and TRBJ1-1; TRBD1 is a weak D gene call, 5 bases matching. Material: peripheral blood. This clonotype was obtained from a man aged 60 to 75 with acute or convalescent COVID-19. The CDR3 in this case is CASSYSGGVPNTEAFF. The sequence in DNA is TGTGCCAGCAGTTACTCCGGGGGAGTCCCTAACACTGAAGCTTTCTTT.